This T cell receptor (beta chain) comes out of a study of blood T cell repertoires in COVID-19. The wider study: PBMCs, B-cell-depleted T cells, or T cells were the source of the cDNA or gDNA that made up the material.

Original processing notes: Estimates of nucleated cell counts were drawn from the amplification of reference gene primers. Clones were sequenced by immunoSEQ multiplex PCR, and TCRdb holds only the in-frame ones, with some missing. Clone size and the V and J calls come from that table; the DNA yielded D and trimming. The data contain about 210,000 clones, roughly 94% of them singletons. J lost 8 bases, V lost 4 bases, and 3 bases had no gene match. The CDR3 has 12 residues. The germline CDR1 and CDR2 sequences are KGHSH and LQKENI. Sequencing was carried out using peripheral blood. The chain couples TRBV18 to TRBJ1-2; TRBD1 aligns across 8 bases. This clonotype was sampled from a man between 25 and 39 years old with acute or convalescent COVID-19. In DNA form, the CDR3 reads TGTGCCAGCTCACTAAACAGGGGGGGCTACACCTTC. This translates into CASSLNRGGYTF.